This T cell receptor (beta chain) was observed in a study of response to subunit inactivated influenza vaccine (dated by TCRdb to the late 2010s). Background on the whole study: The study used deep quantitative T cell receptor repertoire profiling to track responses to a trivalent subunit inactivated influenza vaccine.

The library was generated by RT-PCR. Sequenced using an Illumina HiSeq 2500. The public reads were quality trimmed at Q25 with fastp and then assembled into clones with MiXCR by TCRdb, keeping productive beta chains. Merged by CDR3 protein, the rows form single entries marked with the most common genes and DNA. For this sample the table gives roughly 500,000 distinct CDR3 sequences, of which less than 30% were detected only once. The top ten clones comprise about 1.9% of the sample. With respect to this clonotype: There is no known antigen for this receptor. The input lacks base qualities; no much larger clone sits a single base away.

The CDR3 goes from the cysteine to the phenylalanine over 14 residues. Only the CDR3 portion is preserved as DNA: 42 bases, with reading frame beginning at the first base. CDR1 MNHEY and CDR2 SVGAGI were looked up in the germline V gene. The trim is 0 bases for V and 2 bases for J, with a gap of 4 bases between the germline ends. Study-level results and caveats: The authors suggested that each seasonal influenza vaccination may recruit only a limited number of new T cells.

The V gene is TRBV6-5 and the J gene is TRBJ2-2, with no reliable assignment of the D segment. Specimen: CD4+ T cells sorted from PBMCs, collected around 5 days after vaccination. This clonotype originated in a man aged 45 to 65 who received an inactivated influenza vaccine. Donor details come from another sample of the same person, matched by shared clones. Here the CDR3 is given as CASSYSPNTGELFF. In nucleotides, the sequence is TGTGCCAGCAGTTACTCCCCTAACACCGGGGAGCTGTTTTTT.